These T cell receptor beta chains were read from a single sample in a study of blood T cell repertoires in COVID-19. Data came from immunoSEQ multiplex PCR; TCRdb stores just in-frame clones and leaves some out. The sample holds about 280,000 clones, nearly 90% seen once. Sequencing was done on a sample of peripheral blood. Every receptor here comes from a man aged 18 to 29 with active or convalescent COVID-19. The CDR3 runs from the conserved cysteine through the conserved F or W. Fields, in order: clone size, J gene, D gene, V gene, CDR3 DNA, CDR3 protein. The D gene is left open where the match is weak. Where a row states a size, it is once, few, many or the class of an expanded clone; other rows omit it.

clone size: few
J gene: TRBJ1-1
D gene: NA
V gene: TRBV29-1
CDR3 DNA: TGCAGCGTTGAGTTAGGGGGAGGGTATAGGGCTTTCTTT
CDR3 protein: CSVELGGGYRAFF

clone size: NA
J gene: TRBJ2-1
D gene: NA
V gene: TRBV11-3
CDR3 DNA: TGTGCCAGCAGTTCAAGGGGCGCAAAGTCCTACAATGAGCAGTTCTTC
CDR3 protein: CASSSRGAKSYNEQFF

clone size: NA
J gene: TRBJ1-1
D gene: TRBD1
V gene: TRBV15
CDR3 DNA: TGTGCCACCAGCAGATCGGGACAGCCGAACACTGAAGCTTTCTTT
CDR3 protein: CATSRSGQPNTEAFF

clone size: NA
J gene: TRBJ1-1
D gene: NA
V gene: TRBV19
CDR3 DNA: TGTGCCAGTAGTTTCACAGGGTGGGGTAACACTGAAGCTTTCTTT
CDR3 protein: CASSFTGWGNTEAFF

clone size: NA
J gene: TRBJ2-7
D gene: NA
V gene: TRBV18
CDR3 DNA: TGTGCCAGCTCACCGACCTCGGGGAGCCCCTACGAGCAGTACTTC
CDR3 protein: CASSPTSGSPYEQYF

clone size: NA
J gene: TRBJ1-2
D gene: TRBD1
V gene: TRBV11-2
CDR3 DNA: TGTGCCAGCAGCTTACCCGGGACAGGGGGTTATGGCTACACCTTC
CDR3 protein: CASSLPGTGGYGYTF

clone size: NA
J gene: TRBJ1-1
D gene: TRBD1
V gene: TRBV2
CDR3 DNA: TGTGCCAGCAGGCTACAGGGGGGGGTAACTGAAGCTTTCTTT
CDR3 protein: CASRLQGGVTEAFF

clone size: NA
J gene: TRBJ2-2
D gene: TRBD2
V gene: TRBV3-1/TRBV3-2
CDR3 DNA: TGTGCCAGCAGACGTAGCGGGGGGGCCTTCGGGGAGCTGTTTTTT
CDR3 protein: CASRRSGGAFGELFF

clone size: NA
J gene: TRBJ1-2
D gene: TRBD1
V gene: TRBV10-2
CDR3 DNA: TGCGCCAGCAGGGGGACAGGGGACTATGGCTACACCTTC
CDR3 protein: CASRGTGDYGYTF

clone size: NA
J gene: TRBJ2-7
D gene: NA
V gene: TRBV6-2/TRBV6-3
CDR3 DNA: TGTGCCAGCAGTTACGGCAGAGACACCTACGAGCAGTACTTC
CDR3 protein: CASSYGRDTYEQYF

clone size: NA
J gene: TRBJ2-7
D gene: NA
V gene: TRBV18
CDR3 DNA: TGTGCCAGCTCGGATTTCAGACAGGAAAGGAACGAGCAGTACTTC
CDR3 protein: CASSDFRQERNEQYF

clone size: NA
J gene: TRBJ1-1
D gene: NA
V gene: TRBV18
CDR3 DNA: TGTGCCAGCTCACCCGGGGGGGGAAACACTGAAGCTTTCTTT
CDR3 protein: CASSPGGGNTEAFF

clone size: NA
J gene: TRBJ2-7
D gene: TRBD1
V gene: TRBV2
CDR3 DNA: TGTGCCAGCAGTTCAGGGACAGCGACCTACGAGCAGTACTTC
CDR3 protein: CASSSGTATYEQYF

clone size: NA
J gene: TRBJ2-1
D gene: TRBD2
V gene: TRBV6-6
CDR3 DNA: TGTGCCAGCATCGGCGGGAGGGGCAATGAGCAGTTCTTC
CDR3 protein: CASIGGRGNEQFF

clone size: once
J gene: TRBJ1-1
D gene: NA
V gene: TRBV4-1
CDR3 DNA: TGCGCCAGCAGCCAAGAATGGCGGGGGAGGATGAACACTGAAGCTTTCTTT
CDR3 protein: CASSQEWRGRMNTEAFF

clone size: NA
J gene: TRBJ2-5
D gene: NA
V gene: TRBV7-8
CDR3 DNA: TGTGCCAGCAGCTTAGCGAACAGAGGGGAGACCCAGTACTTC
CDR3 protein: CASSLANRGETQYF

clone size: NA
J gene: TRBJ1-2
D gene: NA
V gene: TRBV12-3/TRBV12-4
CDR3 DNA: TGTGCCAGCAGTTTAGGCACGGTCTATGGCTACACCTTC
CDR3 protein: CASSLGTVYGYTF

clone size: NA
J gene: TRBJ2-5
D gene: NA
V gene: TRBV5-1
CDR3 DNA: TGCGCCAGCAGCTCCGACACTAGCCAAGAGACCCAGTACTTC
CDR3 protein: CASSSDTSQETQYF

clone size: NA
J gene: TRBJ2-5
D gene: TRBD1
V gene: TRBV5-1
CDR3 DNA: TGCGCCAGCAGCTCGTGGACAGGGAGCCCACAAGAGACCCAGTACTTC
CDR3 protein: CASSSWTGSPQETQYF

clone size: once
J gene: TRBJ1-2
D gene: NA
V gene: TRBV12-5
CDR3 DNA: TGTGCTAGTGGTTTCCTTGGGGCGAACTATTGGGGCTACACCTTC
CDR3 protein: CASGFLGANYWGYTF

clone size: NA
J gene: TRBJ1-1
D gene: TRBD1
V gene: TRBV7-2
CDR3 DNA: TGTGCCAGCAGCTGGGGACAGGGGTTAACTGAAGCTTTCTTT
CDR3 protein: CASSWGQGLTEAFF

clone size: NA
J gene: TRBJ2-7
D gene: TRBD1
V gene: TRBV6-2/TRBV6-3
CDR3 DNA: TGTGCCAGCAGCTTTTTTACAGGGGGGAGGACCTACGAGCAGTACTTC
CDR3 protein: CASSFFTGGRTYEQYF

clone size: NA
J gene: TRBJ2-5
D gene: TRBD1
V gene: TRBV2
CDR3 DNA: TGTGCCAGCAGTCGACAGGGACAAGAGACCCAGTACTTC
CDR3 protein: CASSRQGQETQYF

clone size: NA
J gene: TRBJ1-6
D gene: TRBD1
V gene: TRBV3-1/TRBV3-2
CDR3 DNA: TGTGCCAGCAGCCAAGATGGGACAGGGAATAATTCACCCCTCCACTTT
CDR3 protein: CASSQDGTGNNSPLHF

clone size: NA
J gene: TRBJ1-1
D gene: NA
V gene: TRBV12-5
CDR3 DNA: TGTGCTAGTGGTTTGGTACTCTGGGACTCGGAGTTGAACACTGAAGCTTTCTTT
CDR3 protein: CASGLVLWDSELNTEAFF

clone size: NA
J gene: TRBJ2-3
D gene: NA
V gene: TRBV7-6
CDR3 DNA: TGTGCCAGCAGCTTAGAAGGGGTTGTCACAGATACGCAGTATTTT
CDR3 protein: CASSLEGVVTDTQYF

clone size: NA
J gene: TRBJ1-1
D gene: TRBD1
V gene: TRBV10-3
CDR3 DNA: TGTGCCGTCGAGTCACAGGGGCTGGACACTGAAGCTTTCTTT
CDR3 protein: CAVESQGLDTEAFF

clone size: NA
J gene: TRBJ2-3
D gene: NA
V gene: TRBV4-3
CDR3 DNA: TGCGCCAGCAGCGAGGCCACGACGGTCGGCGGGGATACGCAGTATTTT
CDR3 protein: CASSEATTVGGDTQYF

clone size: NA
J gene: TRBJ2-2
D gene: NA
V gene: TRBV9
CDR3 DNA: TGTGCCAGCAGCGCAACAGCTCCCACCGGGGAGCTGTTTTTT
CDR3 protein: CASSATAPTGELFF

clone size: NA
J gene: TRBJ1-5
D gene: NA
V gene: TRBV4-3
CDR3 DNA: TGCGCCAGCAGCCAAGTAGGAGGGTATAGCAATCAGCCCCAGCATTTT
CDR3 protein: CASSQVGGYSNQPQHF

clone size: NA
J gene: TRBJ1-1
D gene: TRBD1
V gene: TRBV5-1
CDR3 DNA: TGCGCCAGCAGCCGAAAACAGGGGGCCCCCGAAGCTTTCTTT
CDR3 protein: CASSRKQGAPEAFF

clone size: NA
J gene: TRBJ1-6
D gene: NA
V gene: TRBV27
CDR3 DNA: TGTGCCAGCAGTTTATCGATGGGGAGTAGCTCCTATAATTCACCCCTCCACTTT
CDR3 protein: CASSLSMGSSSYNSPLHF

clone size: NA
J gene: TRBJ1-6
D gene: TRBD1
V gene: TRBV12-3/TRBV12-4
CDR3 DNA: TGTGCCAGCAGTCGGACAGGGAACTCACCCCTCCACTTT
CDR3 protein: CASSRTGNSPLHF

clone size: NA
J gene: TRBJ1-5
D gene: NA
V gene: TRBV19
CDR3 DNA: TGTGCCAGTAGTATGCAGGGAGGTAACCAGCCCCAGCATTTT
CDR3 protein: CASSMQGGNQPQHF

clone size: few
J gene: TRBJ2-7
D gene: NA
V gene: TRBV12-5
CDR3 DNA: TGTGCTAGTGGTTTGTCCGACAGGGGAGGGGGTTACGAGCAGTACTTC
CDR3 protein: CASGLSDRGGGYEQYF

clone size: NA
J gene: TRBJ1-5
D gene: NA
V gene: TRBV4-1
CDR3 DNA: TGCGCCAGCAGCCACGACAGGAATCAGCCCCAGCATTTT
CDR3 protein: CASSHDRNQPQHF

clone size: few
J gene: TRBJ2-7
D gene: TRBD1
V gene: TRBV13
CDR3 DNA: TGTGCCAGCAGCTTCGGACAGGGGAACTACGAGCAGTACTTC
CDR3 protein: CASSFGQGNYEQYF

clone size: once
J gene: TRBJ2-7
D gene: NA
V gene: TRBV6-1
CDR3 DNA: TGTGCCAGCAGTGAAGTGTCTTTGTGGGGGACAGAGCAGTACTTC
CDR3 protein: CASSEVSLWGTEQYF

clone size: once
J gene: TRBJ2-7
D gene: NA
V gene: TRBV7-9
CDR3 DNA: TGTGCCAGCAGATCTGCGAACGACTACGAGCAGTACTTC
CDR3 protein: CASRSANDYEQYF

clone size: NA
J gene: TRBJ2-5
D gene: NA
V gene: TRBV4-3
CDR3 DNA: TGCGCCAGCAGCCAAGTCAGGGGGGTTCAAGAGACCCAGTACTTC
CDR3 protein: CASSQVRGVQETQYF

clone size: few
J gene: TRBJ2-3
D gene: TRBD2
V gene: TRBV7-8
CDR3 DNA: TGTGCCAGCAGCTTAGTGGCGGGGGGGCAAACAGATACGCAGTATTTT
CDR3 protein: CASSLVAGGQTDTQYF

clone size: NA
J gene: TRBJ2-3
D gene: NA
V gene: TRBV9
CDR3 DNA: TGTGCCAGCAGCCTACGGCAGGGAGGTATTGGAGATACGCAGTATTTT
CDR3 protein: CASSLRQGGIGDTQYF

clone size: few
J gene: TRBJ2-1
D gene: NA
V gene: TRBV10-1
CDR3 DNA: TGCGCCAGCAGTGAGGGGAGCTCCTACAATGAGCAGTTCTTC
CDR3 protein: CASSEGSSYNEQFF